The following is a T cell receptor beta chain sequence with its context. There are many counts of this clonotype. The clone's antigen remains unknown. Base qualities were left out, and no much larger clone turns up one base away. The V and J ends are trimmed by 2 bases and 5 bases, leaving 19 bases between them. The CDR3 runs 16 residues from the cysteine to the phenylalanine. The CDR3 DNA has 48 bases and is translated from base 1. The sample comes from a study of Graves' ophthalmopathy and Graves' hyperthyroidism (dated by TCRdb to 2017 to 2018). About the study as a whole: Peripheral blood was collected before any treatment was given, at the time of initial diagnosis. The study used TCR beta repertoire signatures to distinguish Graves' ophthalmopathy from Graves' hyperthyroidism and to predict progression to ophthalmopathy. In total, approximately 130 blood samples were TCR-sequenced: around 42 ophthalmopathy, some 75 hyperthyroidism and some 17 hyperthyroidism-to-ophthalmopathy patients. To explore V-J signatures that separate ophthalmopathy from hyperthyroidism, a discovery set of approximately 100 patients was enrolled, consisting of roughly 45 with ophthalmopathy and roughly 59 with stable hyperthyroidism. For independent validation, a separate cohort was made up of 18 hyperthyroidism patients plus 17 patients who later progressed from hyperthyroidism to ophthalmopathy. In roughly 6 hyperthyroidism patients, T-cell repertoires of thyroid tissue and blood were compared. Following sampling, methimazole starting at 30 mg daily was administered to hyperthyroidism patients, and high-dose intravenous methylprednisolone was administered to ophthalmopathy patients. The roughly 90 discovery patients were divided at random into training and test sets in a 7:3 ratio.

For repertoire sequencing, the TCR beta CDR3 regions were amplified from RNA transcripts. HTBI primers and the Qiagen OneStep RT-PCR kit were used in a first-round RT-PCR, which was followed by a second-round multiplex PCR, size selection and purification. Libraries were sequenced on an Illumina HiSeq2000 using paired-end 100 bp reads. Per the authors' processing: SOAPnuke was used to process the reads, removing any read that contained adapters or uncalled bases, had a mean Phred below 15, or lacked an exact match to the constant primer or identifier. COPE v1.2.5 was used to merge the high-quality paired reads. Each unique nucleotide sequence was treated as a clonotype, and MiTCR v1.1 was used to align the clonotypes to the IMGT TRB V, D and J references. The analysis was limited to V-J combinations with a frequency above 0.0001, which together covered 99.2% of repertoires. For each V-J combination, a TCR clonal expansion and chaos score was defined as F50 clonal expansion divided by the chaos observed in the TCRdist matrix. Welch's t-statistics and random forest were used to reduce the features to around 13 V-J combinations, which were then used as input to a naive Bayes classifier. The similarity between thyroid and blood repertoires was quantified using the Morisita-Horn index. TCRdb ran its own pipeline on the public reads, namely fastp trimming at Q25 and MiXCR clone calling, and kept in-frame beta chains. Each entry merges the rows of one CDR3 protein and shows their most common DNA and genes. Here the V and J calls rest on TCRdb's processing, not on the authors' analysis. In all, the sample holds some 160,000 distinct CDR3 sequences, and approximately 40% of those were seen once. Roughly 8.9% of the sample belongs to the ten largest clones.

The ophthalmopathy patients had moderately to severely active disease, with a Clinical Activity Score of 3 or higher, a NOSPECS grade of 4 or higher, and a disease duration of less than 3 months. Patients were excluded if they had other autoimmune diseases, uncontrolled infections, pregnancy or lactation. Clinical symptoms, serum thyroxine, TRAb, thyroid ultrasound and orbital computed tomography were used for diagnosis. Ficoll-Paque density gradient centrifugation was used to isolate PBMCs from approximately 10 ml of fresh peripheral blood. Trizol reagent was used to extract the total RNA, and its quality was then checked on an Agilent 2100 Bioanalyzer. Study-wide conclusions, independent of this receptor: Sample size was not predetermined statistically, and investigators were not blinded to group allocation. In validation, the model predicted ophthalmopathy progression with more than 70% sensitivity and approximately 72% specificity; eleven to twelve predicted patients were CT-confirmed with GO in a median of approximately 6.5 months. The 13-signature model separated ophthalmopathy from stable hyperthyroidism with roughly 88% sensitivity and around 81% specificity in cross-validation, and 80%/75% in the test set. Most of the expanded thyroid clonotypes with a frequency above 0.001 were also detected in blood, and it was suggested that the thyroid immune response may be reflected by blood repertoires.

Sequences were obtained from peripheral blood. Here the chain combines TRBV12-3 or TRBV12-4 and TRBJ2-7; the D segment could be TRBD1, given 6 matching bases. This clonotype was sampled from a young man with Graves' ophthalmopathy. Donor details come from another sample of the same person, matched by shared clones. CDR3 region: CASSLSFLGARDEQYF. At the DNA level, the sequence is TGTGCCAGCAGTTTATCATTTCTGGGGGCGCGGGACGAGCAGTACTTC.